These T cell receptor beta chains were read from a single sample in a study of breast tumors, draining lymph nodes, adjacent tissues. TCRdb recomputed calls from the multiplex PCR reads with MiXCR, one row per CDR3 protein. The data hold fewer than 150,000 distinct CDR3 sequences, with 21% observed a single time. The specimen sequenced was axillary lymph node tissue. The receptors here all came from a female donor with breast cancer. Some clones in this sample may be carry-over from other donors' samples. The CDR3 runs from the conserved cysteine through the conserved F or W. The order of the fields is V gene, J gene, D gene, clone size, CDR3 DNA, CDR3 protein. A D gene is named only where the DNA matches it firmly. Each size is once, few or many counts, or a class when the clone is expanded.

TRBV29-1	TRBJ2-7	.	many	TGCAGCGTTGAACGGGTAAACCCCTACGAGCAGTACTTC	CSVERVNPYEQYF
TRBV29-1	TRBJ1-3	TRBD1	many	TGCAGCGTTGAAGCCACCGGGACAGGGCACTTCTCTGGAAACACCATATATTTT	CSVEATGTGHFSGNTIYF
TRBV4-1	TRBJ1-5	.	many	TGCGCCAGCAGCCAAACCGGCAATCAGCCCCAGCATTTT	CASSQTGNQPQHF
TRBV5-1	TRBJ2-5	TRBD2	many	TGCGCCAGTAAGACTAGCGGGAGCGGGGAAGAGACCCAGTACTTC	CASKTSGSGEETQYF
TRBV20-1	TRBJ2-7	TRBD2	many	TGCAGTGCTAGTTTTGGGACTAGCGGGAGGTACGAGCAGTACTTC	CSASFGTSGRYEQYF
TRBV2	TRBJ2-2	TRBD1	many	TGTGCCAGCAGGGGACAGGGTCAGACCGGGGAGCTGTTTTTT	CASRGQGQTGELFF
TRBV7-3	TRBJ2-2	TRBD2	few	TGTGTCAGCGGGACTAGCGGGAGTACCACCGGGGAGCTGTTTTTT	CVSGTSGSTTGELFF
TRBV20-1	TRBJ2-7	.	many	TGCAGTGCTCCCGGACCAATCAAATCCTACGAGCAGTACTTC	CSAPGPIKSYEQYF
TRBV6-5	TRBJ2-3	.	many	TGTGCCAGCAGTCCAACCCCAAGGGATACGCAGTATTTT	CASSPTPRDTQYF
TRBV14	TRBJ2-7	.	many	TGTGCCAGCAGCCAAGACACAGGGTTCGAGCAGTACTTC	CASSQDTGFEQYF
TRBV5-6	TRBJ2-3	TRBD2	many	TGTGCCAGCAGCCGGACTCTAGCGGGGGGCACAGATACGCAGTATTTT	CASSRTLAGGTDTQYF
TRBV2	TRBJ1-3	.	many	TGTGCCAGCAGTGTACGACAGTCTAGCTCTGGAAACACCATATATTTT	CASSVRQSSSGNTIYF
TRBV19	TRBJ2-7	TRBD2	many	TGTGCCAGTTCACTAGCGGGAGACCTCTACGAGCAGTACTTC	CASSLAGDLYEQYF